These T cell receptor beta chains were read from a single sample in a study of cytomegalovirus exposure and HLA in healthy donors. The method was immunoSEQ multiplex PCR; TCRdb's version includes in-frame clones alone and lacks a portion of them. This table holds 95,000 to 150,000 clones, roughly a tenth found once. Sequencing was done on a sample of PBMCs. The receptors derive from a woman between 18 and 29 years old in good health and CMV-seropositive. Both conserved end residues are part of each CDR3. The D gene is left open where the match is weak. Size is omitted from some rows. Given values are once, few, many or a class for expanded clones.

cdr3_aa	cdr3_nt	j_call	clone_size	v_call	d_call
CATSQGREQGAMDGYTF	TGTGCCACCAGTCAGGGCAGAGAACAGGGGGCGATGGATGGCTACACCTTC	TRBJ1-2	NA	TRBV15	TRBD1
CAISGRLAGAGEQFF	TGTGCCATCAGTGGCCGACTAGCGGGAGCTGGTGAGCAGTTCTTC	TRBJ2-1	NA	TRBV10-3	TRBD2
CASSYSGGKTHF	TGTGCCAGCAGTTACAGTGGAGGGAAAACCCACTTC	TRBJ1-2	few	TRBV6-5	NA
CASFSGRIQFF	TGTGCCAGTTTCAGCGGGAGAATACAGTTCTTC	TRBJ2-1	NA	TRBV19	TRBD2
CASGLAGRETQYF	TGCGCCAGCGGACTAGCGGGAAGGGAGACCCAGTACTTC	TRBJ2-5	few	TRBV4-1	TRBD2
CASSLGDRPNTEAFF	TGTGCCAGCAGCTTGGGGGACAGACCAAACACTGAAGCTTTCTTT	TRBJ1-1	NA	TRBV5-6	TRBD1
CASRRKLAGDEQYEQYF	TGTGCCAGCAGGAGGAAACTAGCGGGAGACGAGCAGTACGAGCAGTACTTC	TRBJ2-7	few	TRBV27	TRBD2
CASVGGGSYEQYF	TGTGCCAGCGTGGGGGGGGGCTCCTACGAGCAGTACTTC	TRBJ2-7	few	TRBV7-9	TRBD2
CAWSEGASGLGEQYF	TGTGCCTGGAGTGAAGGGGCTAGCGGTCTGGGGGAGCAGTACTTC	TRBJ2-7	few	TRBV30	TRBD2
CASSLALGGTEAFF	TGTGCCAGCAGCTTAGCGCTCGGGGGAACTGAAGCTTTCTTT	TRBJ1-1	NA	TRBV7-9	NA
CASSYSGRYTGELFF	TGTGCCAGCAGTTACTCGGGGAGGTACACCGGGGAGCTGTTTTTT	TRBJ2-2	NA	TRBV6-5	NA
CASSPTGFGSDTQYF	TGTGCCAGCAGCCCGACAGGGTTTGGTTCAGATACGCAGTATTTT	TRBJ2-3	NA	TRBV7-9	TRBD1
CASSLGLDMNTEAFF	TGTGCCAGCAGCTTGGGTTTAGATATGAACACTGAAGCTTTCTTT	TRBJ1-1	few	TRBV5-6	NA
CASSYSIGLLKEEQYF	TGTGCCAGCAGTTACTCGATTGGTCTCCTAAAGGAGGAGCAGTACTTC	TRBJ2-7	NA	TRBV6-5	NA
CASSFGQGAGELFF	TGTGCCAGCAGCTTTGGACAGGGGGCCGGGGAGCTGTTTTTT	TRBJ2-2	few	TRBV11-2	TRBD1
CASSQGGEGREQYF	TGTGCCAGCAGCCAAGGCGGGGAGGGTAGAGAGCAGTACTTC	TRBJ2-7	NA	TRBV4-2	TRBD2
CASSQGDRQPQHF	TGTGCCAGCAGCCAAGGGGACAGACAGCCCCAGCATTTT	TRBJ1-5	NA	TRBV14	TRBD1
CASSEIGTENSPLHF	TGTGCCAGCAGTGAGATAGGGACAGAGAATTCACCCCTCCACTTT	TRBJ1-6	few	TRBV6-4	TRBD1
CASSPEAGGFWNEQFF	TGTGCCAGCAGCCCGGAAGCGGGAGGGTTTTGGAATGAGCAGTTCTTC	TRBJ2-1	few	TRBV9	TRBD2
CASSVGQGAGQYF	TGTGCCAGCAGCGTAGGACAGGGGGCAGGGCAGTACTTC	TRBJ2-7	few	TRBV2	TRBD1
CASRLGQGGAFF	TGTGCCAGTAGATTGGGACAGGGGGGAGCTTTCTTT	TRBJ1-1	NA	TRBV19	TRBD1
CASTLPGVSNQPQHF	TGTGCCAGCACCCTACCCGGGGTTAGCAATCAGCCCCAGCATTTT	TRBJ1-5	NA	TRBV2	NA
CASSVYQETQYF	TGCGCCAGCAGCGTATACCAAGAGACCCAGTACTTC	TRBJ2-5	NA	TRBV5-1	NA
CASRFLAGPNQPQHF	TGTGCCAGCCGATTCCTGGCGGGGCCCAATCAGCCCCAGCATTTT	TRBJ1-5	few	TRBV28	NA
CASSIDLTEYYGYTF	TGTGCCAGTAGTATAGACCTGACAGAGTACTATGGCTACACCTTC	TRBJ1-2	NA	TRBV19	NA
CSVEFTLLRGYGYTF	TGCAGCGTTGAATTTACTCTGTTAAGGGGCTATGGCTACACCTTC	TRBJ1-2	few	TRBV29-1	NA
CASRWAGNTEAFF	TGTGCCAGTAGATGGGCAGGAAACACTGAAGCTTTCTTT	TRBJ1-1	NA	TRBV19	NA
CAWSITQGLGKLFF	TGTGCCTGGAGTATTACCCAGGGTCTCGGAAAACTGTTTTTT	TRBJ1-4	NA	TRBV30	NA
CASSFVGADGGTEAFF	TGCGCCAGCAGCTTCGTCGGGGCGGACGGGGGCACTGAAGCTTTCTTT	TRBJ1-1	few	TRBV5-1	NA
CAISESAGGDGYTF	TGTGCCATCAGTGAATCCGCAGGGGGCGATGGCTACACCTTC	TRBJ1-2	NA	TRBV10-3	TRBD1
CASSLQISGRAVPYF	TGTGCCAGCAGTTTACAGATTAGCGGGAGGGCCGTTCCGTACTTC	TRBJ2-7	NA	TRBV28	TRBD2
CASSWDISTSGANVLTF	TGTGCCAGCAGCTGGGACATCTCAACGTCTGGGGCCAACGTCCTGACTTTC	TRBJ2-6	few	TRBV5-5	NA
CAITVGDGYTF	TGTGCCATTACAGTAGGCGATGGCTACACCTTC	TRBJ1-2	NA	TRBV7-9	NA
CAISQGAEAFF	TGTGCCATCAGCCAGGGGGCTGAAGCTTTCTTT	TRBJ1-1	few	TRBV10-3	TRBD1
CSNLAGNTGELFF	TGCAGCAACCTAGCGGGGAACACCGGGGAGCTGTTTTTT	TRBJ2-2	few	TRBV29-1	TRBD2
CASSGYTGADEKLFF	TGTGCCAGCAGCGGATATACAGGGGCGGATGAAAAACTGTTTTTT	TRBJ1-4	few	TRBV7-9	TRBD1
CASSPTTGANTEAFF	TGTGCCAGCAGTCCTACGACAGGAGCCAACACTGAAGCTTTCTTT	TRBJ1-1	NA	TRBV27	NA
CASSLGGPEAFF	TGTGCCAGCAGCCTCGGAGGTCCTGAAGCTTTCTTT	TRBJ1-1	few	TRBV13	NA